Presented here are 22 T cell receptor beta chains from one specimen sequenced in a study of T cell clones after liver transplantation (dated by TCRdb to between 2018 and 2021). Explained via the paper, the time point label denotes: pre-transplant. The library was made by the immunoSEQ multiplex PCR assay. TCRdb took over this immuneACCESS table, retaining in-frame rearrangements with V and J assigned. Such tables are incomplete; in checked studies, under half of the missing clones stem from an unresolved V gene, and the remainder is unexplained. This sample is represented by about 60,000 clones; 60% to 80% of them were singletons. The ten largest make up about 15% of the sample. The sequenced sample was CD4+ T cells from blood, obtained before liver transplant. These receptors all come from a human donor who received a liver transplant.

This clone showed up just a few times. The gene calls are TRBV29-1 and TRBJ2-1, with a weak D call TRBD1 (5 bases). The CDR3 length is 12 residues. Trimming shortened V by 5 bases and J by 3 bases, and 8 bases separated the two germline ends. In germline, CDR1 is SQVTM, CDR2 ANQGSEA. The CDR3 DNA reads TGCAGCGTTCTAGGACACTACAATGAGCAGTTCTTC. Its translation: CSVLGHYNEQFF.

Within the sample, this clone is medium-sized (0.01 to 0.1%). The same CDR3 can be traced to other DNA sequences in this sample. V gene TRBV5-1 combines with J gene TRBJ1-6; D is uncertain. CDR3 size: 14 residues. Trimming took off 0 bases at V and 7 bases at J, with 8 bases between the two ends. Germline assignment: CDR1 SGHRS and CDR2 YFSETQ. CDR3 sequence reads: CASSLVGGNSPLHF. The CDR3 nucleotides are TGCGCCAGCAGCTTGGTCGGAGGAAATTCACCCCTCCACTTT. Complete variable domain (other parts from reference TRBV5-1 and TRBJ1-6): KAGVTQTPRYLIKTRGQQVTLSCSPISGHRSVSWYQQTPGQGLQFLFEYFSETQRNKGNFPGRFSGRQFSNSRSEMNVSTLELGDSALYLCASSLVGGNSPLHFGNGTRLTVT.

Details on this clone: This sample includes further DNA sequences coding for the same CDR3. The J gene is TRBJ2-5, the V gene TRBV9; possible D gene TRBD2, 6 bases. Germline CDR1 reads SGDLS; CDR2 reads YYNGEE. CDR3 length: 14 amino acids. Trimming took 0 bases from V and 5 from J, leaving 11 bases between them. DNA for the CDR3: TGTGCCAGCAGCGTAGCAGAGGGGAGGGAGACCCAGTACTTC. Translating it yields CASSVAEGRETQYF.

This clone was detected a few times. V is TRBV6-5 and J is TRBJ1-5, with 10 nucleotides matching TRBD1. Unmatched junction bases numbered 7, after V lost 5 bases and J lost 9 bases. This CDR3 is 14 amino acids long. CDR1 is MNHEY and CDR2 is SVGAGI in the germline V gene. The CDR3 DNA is TGTGCCAGCAGTGACAGGGGGCTACTTTCGCCCCAGCATTTT. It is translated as CASSDRGLLSPQHF.

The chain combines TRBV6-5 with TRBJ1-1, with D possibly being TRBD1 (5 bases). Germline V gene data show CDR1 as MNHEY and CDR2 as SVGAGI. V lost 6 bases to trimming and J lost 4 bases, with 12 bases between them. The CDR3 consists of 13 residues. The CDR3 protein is CASRIDRLTEAFF. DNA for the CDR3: TGTGCCAGCAGGATAGACAGACTCACTGAAGCTTTCTTT.

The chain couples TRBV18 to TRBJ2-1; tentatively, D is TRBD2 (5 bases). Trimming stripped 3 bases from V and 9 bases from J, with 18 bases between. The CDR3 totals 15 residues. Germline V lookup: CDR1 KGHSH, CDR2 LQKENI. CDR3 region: CASSPPTPPRGEQFF. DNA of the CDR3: TGTGCCAGCTCACCCCCGACCCCACCTCGGGGTGAGCAGTTCTTC.

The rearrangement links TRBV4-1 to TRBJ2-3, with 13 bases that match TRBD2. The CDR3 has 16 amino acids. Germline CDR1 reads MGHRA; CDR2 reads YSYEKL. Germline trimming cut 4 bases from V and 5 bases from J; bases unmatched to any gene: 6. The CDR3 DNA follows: TGCGCCAGCAGCCTTGGACTAGCGGGGGTCGGAGATACGCAGTATTTT. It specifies CASSLGLAGVGDTQYF.

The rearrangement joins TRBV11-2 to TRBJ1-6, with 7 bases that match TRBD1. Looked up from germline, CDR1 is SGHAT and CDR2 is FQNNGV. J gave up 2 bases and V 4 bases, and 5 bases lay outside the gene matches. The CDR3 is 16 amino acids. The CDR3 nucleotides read TGTGCCAGCAGCTCCGGCAGGGGGACCTATAATTCACCCCTCCACTTT. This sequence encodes CASSSGRGTYNSPLHF. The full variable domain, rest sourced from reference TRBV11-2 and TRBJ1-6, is EAGVAQSPRYKIIEKRQSVAFWCNPISGHATLYWYQQILGQGPKLLIQFQNNGVVDDSQLPKDRFSAERLKGVDSTLKIQPAKLEDSAVYLCASSSGRGTYNSPLHFGNGTRLTVT.

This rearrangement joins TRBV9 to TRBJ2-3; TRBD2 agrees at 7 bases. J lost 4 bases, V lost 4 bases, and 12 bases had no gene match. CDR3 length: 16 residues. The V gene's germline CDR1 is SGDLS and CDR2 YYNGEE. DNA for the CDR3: TGTGCCAGCAGCCCCGGGGGGACCCGGGGTTCAGATACGCAGTATTTT. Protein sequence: CASSPGGTRGSDTQYF.

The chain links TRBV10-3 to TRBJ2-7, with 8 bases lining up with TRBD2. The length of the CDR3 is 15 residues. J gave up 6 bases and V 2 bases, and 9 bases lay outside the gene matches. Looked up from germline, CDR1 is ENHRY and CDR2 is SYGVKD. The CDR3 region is CAISERGGGQGEQYF. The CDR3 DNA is TGTGCCATCAGTGAGCGGGGGGGAGGGCAGGGCGAGCAGTACTTC.

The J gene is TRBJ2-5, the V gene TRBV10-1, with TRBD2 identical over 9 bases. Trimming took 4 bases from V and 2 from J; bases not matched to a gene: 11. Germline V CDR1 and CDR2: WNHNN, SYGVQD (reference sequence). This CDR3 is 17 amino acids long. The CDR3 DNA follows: TGCGCCAGCAGTGTAAGGAGATTGAGCGGGGGGCAAGAGACCCAGTACTTC. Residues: CASSVRRLSGGQETQYF.

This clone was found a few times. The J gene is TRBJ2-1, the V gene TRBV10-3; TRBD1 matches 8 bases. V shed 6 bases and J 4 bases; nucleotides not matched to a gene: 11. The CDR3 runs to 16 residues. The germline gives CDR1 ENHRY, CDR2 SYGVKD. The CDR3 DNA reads TGTGCCATCAGCTACCGGGACAGGCACTCTTACAATGAGCAGTTCTTC. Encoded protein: CAISYRDRHSYNEQFF.

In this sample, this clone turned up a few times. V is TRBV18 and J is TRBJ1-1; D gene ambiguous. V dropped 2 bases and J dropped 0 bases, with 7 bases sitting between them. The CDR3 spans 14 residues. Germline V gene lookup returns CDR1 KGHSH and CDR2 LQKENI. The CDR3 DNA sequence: TGTGCCAGCTCACCAGGTAGAATGAACACTGAAGCTTTCTTT. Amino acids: CASSPGRMNTEAFF.

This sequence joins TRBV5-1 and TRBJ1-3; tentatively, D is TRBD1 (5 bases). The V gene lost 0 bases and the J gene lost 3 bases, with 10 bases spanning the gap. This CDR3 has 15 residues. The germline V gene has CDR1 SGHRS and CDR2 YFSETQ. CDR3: CASSLDGGDGNTIYF. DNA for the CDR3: TGCGCCAGCAGCTTGGACGGGGGAGATGGAAACACCATATATTTT. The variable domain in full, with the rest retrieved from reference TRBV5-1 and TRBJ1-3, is KAGVTQTPRYLIKTRGQQVTLSCSPISGHRSVSWYQQTPGQGLQFLFEYFSETQRNKGNFPGRFSGRQFSNSRSEMNVSTLELGDSALYLCASSLDGGDGNTIYFGEGSWLTVV.

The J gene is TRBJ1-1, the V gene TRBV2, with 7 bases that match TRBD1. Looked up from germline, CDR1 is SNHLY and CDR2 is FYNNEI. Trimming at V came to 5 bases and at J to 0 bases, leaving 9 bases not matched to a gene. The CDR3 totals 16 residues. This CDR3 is CASSQLSGGLNTEAFF. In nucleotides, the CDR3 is TGTGCCAGCAGTCAGCTCTCAGGGGGGTTGAACACTGAAGCTTTCTTT.

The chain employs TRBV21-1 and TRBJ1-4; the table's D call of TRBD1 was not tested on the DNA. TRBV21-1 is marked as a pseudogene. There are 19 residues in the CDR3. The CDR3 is CASSKAQDRIGPTNEKLFF. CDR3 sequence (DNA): TGTGCCAGCAGCAAAGCTCAAGACAGGATAGGGCCAACTAATGAAAAACTGTTTTTT.

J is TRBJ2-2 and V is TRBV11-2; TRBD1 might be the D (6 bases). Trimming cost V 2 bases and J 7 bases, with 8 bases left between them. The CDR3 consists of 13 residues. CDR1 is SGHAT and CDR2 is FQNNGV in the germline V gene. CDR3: CASSLQGLGELFF. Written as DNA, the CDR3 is TGTGCCAGCAGCTTACAGGGGCTCGGGGAGCTGTTTTTT.

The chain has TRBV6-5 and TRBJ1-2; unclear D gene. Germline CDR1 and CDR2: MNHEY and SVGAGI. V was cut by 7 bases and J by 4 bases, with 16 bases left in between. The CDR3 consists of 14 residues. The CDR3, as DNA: TGTGCCAGCACCCCGGGGAGGGATAGCTATGGCTACACCTTC. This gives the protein CASTPGRDSYGYTF.

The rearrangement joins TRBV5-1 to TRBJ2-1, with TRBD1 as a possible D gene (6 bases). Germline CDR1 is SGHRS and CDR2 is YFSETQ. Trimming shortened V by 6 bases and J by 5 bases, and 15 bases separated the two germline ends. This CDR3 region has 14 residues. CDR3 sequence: CASTLGTLDNEQFF. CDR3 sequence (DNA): TGCGCCAGCACCCTTGGGACATTAGACAATGAGCAGTTCTTC.

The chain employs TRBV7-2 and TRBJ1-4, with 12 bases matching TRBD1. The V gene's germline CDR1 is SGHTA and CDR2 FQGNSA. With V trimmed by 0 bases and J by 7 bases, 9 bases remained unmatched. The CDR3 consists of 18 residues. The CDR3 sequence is CASSLAPGQGAFGEKLFF. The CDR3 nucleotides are TGTGCCAGCAGCTTAGCGCCGGGACAGGGGGCTTTCGGTGAAAAACTGTTTTTT.

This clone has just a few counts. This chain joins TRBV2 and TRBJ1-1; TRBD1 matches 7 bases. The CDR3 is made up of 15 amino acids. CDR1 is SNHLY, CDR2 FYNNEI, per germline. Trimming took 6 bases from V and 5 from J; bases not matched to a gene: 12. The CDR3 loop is CASRADRVGGTEAFF. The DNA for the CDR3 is TGTGCCAGCAGAGCCGACAGGGTAGGGGGGACTGAAGCTTTCTTT. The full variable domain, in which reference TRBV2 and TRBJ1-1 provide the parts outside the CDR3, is EPEVTQTPSHQVTQMGQEVILRCVPISNHLYFYWYRQILGQKVEFLVSFYNNEISEKSEIFDDQFSVERPDGSNFTLKIRSTKLEDSAMYFCASRADRVGGTEAFFGQGTRLTVV.

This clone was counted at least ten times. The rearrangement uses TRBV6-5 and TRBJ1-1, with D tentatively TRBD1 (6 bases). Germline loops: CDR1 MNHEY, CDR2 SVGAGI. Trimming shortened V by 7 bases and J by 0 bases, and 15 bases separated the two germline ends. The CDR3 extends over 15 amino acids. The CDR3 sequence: CASTRRTVMNTEAFF. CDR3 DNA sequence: TGTGCCAGCACCCGCAGGACAGTCATGAACACTGAAGCTTTCTTT.